This paragraph reports one TCR beta chain. The CDR3 extends over 17 amino acids. The V gene's germline CDR1 is SGHRS and CDR2 YFSETQ. V lost 3 bases and J 6 bases, leaving 21 bases between the germline ends. Clones were read by immunoSEQ multiplex PCR, and TCRdb kept only the in-frame ones, dropping some. Of 600,000 to 900,000 clones listed, 70% to 90% are singletons. The data belong to a study of shared T cell receptors in the human thymus. This same sample was also taken into another study, of human thymus T cells. As reported in that work: Among the donors, all were healthy Finnish infants having corrective surgery for congenital heart defects. Repertoires sampled from thymus and blood appeared biased in V and J gene usage.

This TCR came from a girl under three years old with a congenital heart defect. The sequenced sample was thymocytes. This rearrangement joins TRBV5-1 to TRBJ2-2; possible D gene TRBD1, 6 bases. Written as DNA, the CDR3 is TGCGCCAGCAGCTCCTCAACCGGGACATCGGTCCCCGGGGAGCTGTTTTTT. Amino acids: CASSSSTGTSVPGELFF.